A single sample is the source of the 12 T cell receptor beta chains below, sequenced in a study of blood T cell repertoires in COVID-19. Clones were read by immunoSEQ multiplex PCR, and TCRdb kept only the in-frame ones, dropping some. The sample records about 59,000 clones, 70% to 85% being singletons. The sequencing sample was made of peripheral blood. These receptors were collected from a human donor in a cohort sampled during active COVID-19.

CDR3 loop: CASSGTGTSVHEQYF. The CDR3 DNA follows: TGTGCCAGCAGCGGGACAGGGACTAGCGTCCACGAGCAGTACTTC. This chain links TRBV5-4 with TRBJ2-7, with D possibly matching TRBD2 (10 bases). CDR1 is SGHNT and CDR2 is YYREEE in the germline V gene (reference sequence). V lost 4 bases, J lost 5 bases, and 19 bases lay in between. This CDR3 has 15 residues.

This clone was seen a handful of times. The chain carries TRBV10-1 and TRBJ2-2; D uncertain. CDR1 is WNHNN, CDR2 SYGVQD, per germline (reference sequence). There are 13 residues in the CDR3. Trimming removed 1 base from V and 7 bases from J, with 7 bases in between. This CDR3 is CASSELRVGELFF. The CDR3 nucleotides are TGCGCCAGCAGTGAGTTACGAGTCGGGGAGCTGTTTTTT.

In the case of this clone: Other DNA sequences within the sample encode an identical CDR3. This chain connects TRBV30 to TRBJ1-1; 9 bases line up with TRBD1. The CDR3 is 14 residues long. Germline V CDR1 and CDR2: GTSNPN, SVGIG (reference sequence). V was clipped by 0 bases and J by 5 bases; unmatched bases: 4. In nucleotides, the CDR3 is TGTGCCTGGAGTGTAGGGACAGGGAATACTGAAGCTTTCTTT. It codes for CAWSVGTGNTEAFF.

The gene calls are TRBV7-2 and TRBJ2-7; D is undetermined. CDR1 and CDR2 (germline): SGHTA, FQGNSA. V shed 5 bases and J shed 3 bases, with 8 bases lying between them. The CDR3 consists of 12 residues. CDR3 DNA: TGTGCCAGCAGCCGTAGCAGCTACGAGCAGTACTTC. It yields the protein CASSRSSYEQYF.

The rearrangement joins TRBV7-9 to TRBJ2-3; D is uncertain. The CDR3 runs to 14 residues. Trimming removed 5 bases from V and 4 bases from J, with 13 bases in between. CDR1 is SEHNR and CDR2 is FQNEAQ in the germline V gene (reference sequence). The DNA for the CDR3 is TGTGCCAGCAGCGCAGACATGGTCGCAGATACGCAGTATTTT. It translates to CASSADMVADTQYF.

The genes are TRBV3-1 (or the pseudogene TRBV3-2) and TRBJ2-2, with TRBD2 as a possible D gene (6 bases). CDR1 and CDR2 from the germline V gene are LGHDT and YNNKEL (reference sequence). Between the trimmed V and J ends, which lost 4 bases and 0 bases, there was a span of 12 bases. The length of the CDR3 is 16 residues. CDR3 region: CASSRDSPTNTGELFF. CDR3 coding DNA: TGTGCCAGCAGCCGGGACTCCCCTACGAACACCGGGGAGCTGTTTTTT.

This sequence joins TRBV5-1 and TRBJ2-7, with TRBD2 matching over 8 bases. The V and J ends lost 1 base and 3 bases, in that order; junction bases with no gene match: 3. Germline V lookup: CDR1 SGHRS, CDR2 YFSETQ. The CDR3 covers 14 residues. The CDR3 nucleotides are TGCGCCAGCAGCTTGACTAGCGGAGACTACGAGCAGTACTTC. This translates into CASSLTSGDYEQYF.

J is TRBJ2-7 and V is TRBV19, with 9 bases fitting TRBD1. The CDR3 loop spans 14 amino acids. Germline CDR1 and CDR2: LNHDA and SQIVND (reference sequence). V dropped 4 bases and J dropped 2; count of bases not matched to a gene: 3. Here the CDR3 DNA reads TGTGCCAGTAGTACGGGACAGGGTACCTACGAGCAGTACTTC. Amino acid sequence: CASSTGQGTYEQYF.

The genes are TRBV7-9 and TRBJ2-5; 7 nucleotides agree with TRBD2. The length of the CDR3 is 16 residues. Germline CDR1 reads SEHNR; CDR2 reads FQNEAQ (reference sequence). V shed 2 bases and J 4 bases; nucleotides not matched to a gene: 10. CDR3 protein: CASSLTWEGSRETQYF. The CDR3 region has the DNA TGTGCCAGCAGCTTAACGTGGGAGGGTTCGAGAGAGACCCAGTACTTC.

This clone was detected only once. This chain connects TRBV29-1 to TRBJ2-1; no clear D gene. CDR1 and CDR2 from the germline V gene are SQVTM and ANQGSEA. V was shortened by 0 bases and J by 6 bases, with 9 bases between the two germline ends. CDR3 length: 13 residues. The CDR3 DNA sequence: TGCAGCGTTGAAGAGAGGCGCATCAATGAGCAGTTCTTC. This codes for CSVEERRINEQFF.

The chain carries TRBV15 and TRBJ2-1, with 10 positions matching TRBD2. V trimming: 3 bases; J trimming: 6 bases; junction bases outside the gene matches: 11. The CDR3 covers 17 residues. Germline CDR1 reads LNHNV; CDR2 reads YYDKDF (reference sequence). CDR3 residues: CATSRNSGRRKGNEQFF. In DNA, the CDR3 is TGTGCCACCAGCAGGAATAGCGGGAGGAGGAAAGGCAATGAGCAGTTCTTC.

CDR3 coding DNA: TGTGCCAGCAGCCTAAGACAGGGGCGAGGCTACACCTTC. Protein sequence: CASSLRQGRGYTF. The genes are TRBV6-5 and TRBJ1-2; the match to TRBD1 covers 8 bases. The CDR3 totals 13 residues. Germline assignment: CDR1 MNHEY and CDR2 SVGAGI. V shed 6 bases, J shed 8 bases, and the junction held 8 bases outside the gene matches.